A selection of T cell receptor beta chains follows, all from one sample in a study of patients and donors after allogeneic stem cell transplantation. TCRdb reprocessed the RT-PCR reads via MiXCR and lists one record per CDR3 protein. The sample comprises some 960,000 distinct CDR3 sequences, more than 15% of which are singletons, and 5% to 6.5% rests with the top ten. Sequencing was performed on blood, either unsorted or a sorted T cell fraction (not recorded which). These TCRs come from a human donor who was either an allogeneic HSCT recipient or a stem cell or donor lymphocyte infusion donor (not recorded which). It is not recorded whose cells these are; they may come from a transplant donor. Both conserved end residues are part of each CDR3. The order of the fields is CDR3 DNA, CDR3 protein, J gene, V gene, clone size, D gene. D genes are given only for firm matches. The size entry is marked missing in some rows and otherwise reads once, few, many or a size class.

CDR3nt: TGCGCCAGCAGACTAGCGGGGGGGCTCGAGCAGTTCTTC; CDR3aa: CASRLAGGLEQFF; j_gene: TRBJ2-1; v_gene: TRBV10-2; abundance: -; d_gene: TRBD2
CDR3nt: TGTGCCAGCAGCCCGCCGGACAGGTCACGGGCTTTCTTT; CDR3aa: CASSPPDRSRAFF; j_gene: TRBJ1-1; v_gene: TRBV3-1; abundance: -; d_gene: TRBD1
CDR3nt: TGTGCCAGCTCACTTCAACGACAGGGTTGGAGGACTGAAGCTTTCTTT; CDR3aa: CASSLQRQGWRTEAFF; j_gene: TRBJ1-1; v_gene: TRBV18; abundance: -; d_gene: TRBD1
CDR3nt: TGTGCCAGCAGACCTTTTGACTATGGCTACACCTTC; CDR3aa: CASRPFDYGYTF; j_gene: TRBJ1-2; v_gene: TRBV7-9; abundance: -; d_gene: -
CDR3nt: TGTGCCAGCAGTTCACTAGCGGAATACGAGCAGTACTTC; CDR3aa: CASSSLAEYEQYF; j_gene: TRBJ2-7; v_gene: TRBV6-2/TRBV6-3; abundance: -; d_gene: TRBD2
CDR3nt: TGTGCCATCAAGGGGGCCTACGAGCAGTACTTC; CDR3aa: CAIKGAYEQYF; j_gene: TRBJ2-7; v_gene: TRBV10-3; abundance: few; d_gene: -
CDR3nt: TGTGCTAGTGGTTTGAGTACCCGGGAAGGCTACACCTTC; CDR3aa: CASGLSTREGYTF; j_gene: TRBJ1-2; v_gene: TRBV12-5; abundance: few; d_gene: -
CDR3nt: TGTGCCAGCAGCTTGGTTCTAGCGGGCCGCTACGAGCAGTACTTC; CDR3aa: CASSLVLAGRYEQYF; j_gene: TRBJ2-7; v_gene: TRBV5-6; abundance: many; d_gene: TRBD2
CDR3nt: TGTGCCAGCAGCACCCTCGACAGGGTTCGTAACAATGAGCAGTTCTTC; CDR3aa: CASSTLDRVRNNEQFF; j_gene: TRBJ2-1; v_gene: TRBV5-5; abundance: -; d_gene: TRBD1
CDR3nt: TGCGCCAGCCAAGGGCAGTTCGGGGCCAACGTCCTGACTTTC; CDR3aa: CASQGQFGANVLTF; j_gene: TRBJ2-6; v_gene: TRBV5-1; abundance: -; d_gene: -
CDR3nt: TGTGCCAGCAGTTTAGCGGGAGGGTTTAAGGTCAAAAACATTCAGTACTTC; CDR3aa: CASSLAGGFKVKNIQYF; j_gene: TRBJ2-4; v_gene: TRBV12-3/TRBV12-4; abundance: -; d_gene: TRBD2
CDR3nt: TGTGCCAGCAGCCAATCCCGGGCAGGGGGCGCCGAGAACGAAAAACTGTTTTTT; CDR3aa: CASSQSRAGGAENEKLFF; j_gene: TRBJ1-4; v_gene: TRBV4-2; abundance: -; d_gene: TRBD1
CDR3nt: TGCGCCAGCAAGCAAGCGGGAGGAACAGATACGCAGTATTTT; CDR3aa: CASKQAGGTDTQYF; j_gene: TRBJ2-3; v_gene: TRBV4-1; abundance: few; d_gene: TRBD2
CDR3nt: TGTGCCAGCTCCCGTCCAGGGCACACTGAAGCTTTCTTT; CDR3aa: CASSRPGHTEAFF; j_gene: TRBJ1-1; v_gene: TRBV2; abundance: few; d_gene: -
CDR3nt: TGTGCCATCAGTGGGACAGCCTACGAGCAGTACTTC; CDR3aa: CAISGTAYEQYF; j_gene: TRBJ2-7; v_gene: TRBV10-3; abundance: -; d_gene: -
CDR3nt: TGTGCCTGGACAGGAGGGCCGTGGGAGACCCAGTACTTC; CDR3aa: CAWTGGPWETQYF; j_gene: TRBJ2-5; v_gene: TRBV30; abundance: few; d_gene: -
CDR3nt: TGTGCCAGCAGCTTGGGGGGAGATGATGAGCAGTTCTTC; CDR3aa: CASSLGGDDEQFF; j_gene: TRBJ2-1; v_gene: TRBV5-6; abundance: many; d_gene: -
CDR3nt: TGTGCCAGCAGCACAACTAGACTAGCGGGGGACTACGAGCAGTACTTC; CDR3aa: CASSTTRLAGDYEQYF; j_gene: TRBJ2-7; v_gene: TRBV7-8; abundance: -; d_gene: TRBD2
CDR3nt: TGCAGTGCTGCCGGGGGGTGGGACACAGATACGCAGTATTTT; CDR3aa: CSAAGGWDTDTQYF; j_gene: TRBJ2-3; v_gene: TRBV20-1; abundance: -; d_gene: TRBD2
CDR3nt: TGTGCCAGCAGCTTCCTGACTAGCGGGGGGCTAGCTGAGCAGTTCTTC; CDR3aa: CASSFLTSGGLAEQFF; j_gene: TRBJ2-1; v_gene: TRBV13; abundance: once; d_gene: TRBD2
CDR3nt: TGTGCCAGCAGCATAACCGACGGTTCCTACGAGCAGTACTTC; CDR3aa: CASSITDGSYEQYF; j_gene: TRBJ2-7; v_gene: TRBV13; abundance: -; d_gene: -
CDR3nt: TGCAGTGCTACGGGGACAGGGGTTTACAATGAGCAGTTCTTC; CDR3aa: CSATGTGVYNEQFF; j_gene: TRBJ2-1; v_gene: TRBV20-1; abundance: few; d_gene: TRBD1
CDR3nt: TGTGCCAGCAGTTTGATCCTAGCGGGCACAGATACGCAGTATTTT; CDR3aa: CASSLILAGTDTQYF; j_gene: TRBJ2-3; v_gene: TRBV12-3/TRBV12-4; abundance: -; d_gene: TRBD2
CDR3nt: TGTGCCAGCAGCTTAGAAGGGTTTGCCGGGGAGCTGTTTTTT; CDR3aa: CASSLEGFAGELFF; j_gene: TRBJ2-2; v_gene: TRBV11-2; abundance: few; d_gene: -
CDR3nt: TGCAGTGCTACCCGGGGGGATGGCTACACCTTC; CDR3aa: CSATRGDGYTF; j_gene: TRBJ1-2; v_gene: TRBV20-1; abundance: many; d_gene: -
CDR3nt: TGCGCCAGCAGCTTCAACATCGGAGCCGGGGAGCTGTTTTTT; CDR3aa: CASSFNIGAGELFF; j_gene: TRBJ2-2; v_gene: TRBV5-1; abundance: -; d_gene: -
CDR3nt: TGCGCCAGCAGCTTGGCGGAGGGGCCAGGGGGCACTGAAGCTTTCTTT; CDR3aa: CASSLAEGPGGTEAFF; j_gene: TRBJ1-1; v_gene: TRBV5-1; abundance: few; d_gene: TRBD1
CDR3nt: TGTGCCAGCAGTTTATATCCAGCGGGGGGACAAGAGACCCAGTACTTC; CDR3aa: CASSLYPAGGQETQYF; j_gene: TRBJ2-5; v_gene: TRBV12-3/TRBV12-4; abundance: -; d_gene: TRBD2
CDR3nt: TGTGCCATCAGTGAGTCGGCCGGACAGGGTTCCGAGACCCAGTACTTC; CDR3aa: CAISESAGQGSETQYF; j_gene: TRBJ2-5; v_gene: TRBV10-3; abundance: few; d_gene: TRBD1
CDR3nt: TGCAGCATGCCTAGCGGCGGGAGCTCCTACGAGCAGTACTTC; CDR3aa: CSMPSGGSSYEQYF; j_gene: TRBJ2-7; v_gene: TRBV20-1; abundance: -; d_gene: TRBD2
CDR3nt: TGTGCCAGTAGTATATTCGAGGCTAGCGGGATTTACAATGAGCAGTTCTTC; CDR3aa: CASSIFEASGIYNEQFF; j_gene: TRBJ2-1; v_gene: TRBV19; abundance: few; d_gene: TRBD2